A single sample is the source of the 32 T cell receptor beta chains below, sequenced in a study of identical twins. MiXCR, applied by TCRdb to the 5' RACE reads, yields one record per CDR3 protein. Of about 200,000 distinct CDR3 sequences detected, roughly a tenth appear once; the ten largest clones hold around 5.1%. Sequenced material: memory (CD45RO+) T cells sorted from blood. These receptors originate from a woman aged 18 to 35 in good health.

This clonotype was observed many times. The V call is TRBV12-3 or TRBV12-4, the J call TRBJ2-7; no reliable D call. V lost 2 bases and J lost 6, with 5 bases in between. The CDR3 runs to 11 residues. Here the CDR3 DNA reads TGTGCCAGCAGTTTAATCTCCGAGCAGTACTTC. Residues: CASSLISEQYF.

The chain has TRBV7-2 and TRBJ1-6; a weak D match, TRBD1 (5 bases). Trimming pared 2 bases from V and 10 bases from J, leaving 15 bases between. Germline values: CDR1 SGHTA, CDR2 FQGNSA. CDR3 size: 15 residues. In DNA form, the CDR3 reads TGTGCCAGCAGCTTAATTGAGGGGCTAAGGTCACCCCTCCACTTT. It codes for CASSLIEGLRSPLHF.

J is TRBJ1-2 and V is TRBV7-9, with D perhaps matching TRBD1 (5 bases). Germline CDR1 and CDR2: SEHNR and FQNEAQ (reference sequence). This CDR3 is 12 amino acids long. Trimming stripped 5 bases from V and 8 bases from J, with 12 bases between. This chain's CDR3 is CASSEGLWGYTF. For the CDR3, the DNA is TGTGCCAGCAGCGAGGGGTTGTGGGGCTACACCTTC.

This clonotype was seen many times. CDR3 nucleotide sequence: TGCGCCAGCAGCTTCAGGCATCAAGAGACCCAGTACTTC. Its translation: CASSFRHQETQYF. The chain recombines TRBV5-1 with TRBJ2-5, with D unclear. Trimming removed 2 bases from V and 2 bases from J, with 7 bases in between. Germline V gene sequence: CDR1 SGHRS, CDR2 YFSETQ. The CDR3 sequence is 13 residues long.

This clonotype has ten or more counts. V gene TRBV12-3 or TRBV12-4 combines with J gene TRBJ1-5; D gene uncertain. V gave up 0 bases and J gave up 0 bases, with 3 bases separating them. This CDR3 region has 14 residues. The CDR3 is CASSLASSNQPQHF. DNA for the CDR3: TGTGCCAGCAGTTTAGCGTCTAGCAATCAGCCCCAGCATTTT.

This chain uses TRBV21-1 with TRBJ2-5; TRBD1 is the table's D call, not checked against the DNA. TRBV21-1 is a listed pseudogene. There are 18 residues in the CDR3. DNA for the CDR3: TGTGCCAGCAGATTCGACCGATGGCAGGGTTCGTACCAAGAGACCCAGTACTTC. Residues: CASRFDRWQGSYQETQYF.

This clonotype was observed many times. This chain connects TRBV5-6 to TRBJ2-1; D perhaps matches TRBD2 (6 bases). Germline CDR1 is SGHDT and CDR2 is YYEEEE. The CDR3 length is 14 residues. V was cut by 4 bases and J by 5 bases, with 13 bases left in between. CDR3 nucleotide sequence: TGTGCCAGCAGCCTCCCTGGGACTCACAATGAGCAGTTCTTC. Its translation is CASSLPGTHNEQFF.

A few counts support this clonotype. The chain uses TRBV7-9 and TRBJ2-7, with 7 bases lining up with TRBD2. The CDR3 is made up of 14 amino acids. The junction had 5 bases not matched to a gene; V was cut back by 4 bases and J by 2 bases. Germline V gene lookup returns CDR1 SEHNR and CDR2 FQNEAQ (reference sequence). Here the CDR3 DNA reads TGTGCCAGCAGCTCGTCGGGGGGAGCCTACGAGCAGTACTTC. Its translation: CASSSSGGAYEQYF.

This clonotype was detected many times. This chain links TRBV6-5 with TRBJ2-3; no reliable D call. Trimming removed 2 bases from V and 6 bases from J, with 12 bases in between. CDR1 is MNHEY, CDR2 SVGAGI, per germline. The CDR3 is 14 amino acids. CDR3 region: CASSYPGLRDTQYF. The CDR3 bases are TGTGCCAGCAGTTACCCCGGGCTTAGGGATACGCAGTATTTT.

V gene TRBV9 combines with J gene TRBJ2-1, with TRBD2 matching 8 bases. V lost 5 bases, J lost 4 bases, and 8 bases stayed unmatched. The CDR3 covers 15 residues. Germline V CDR1 and CDR2: SGDLS, YYNGEE. The CDR3 nucleotides read TGTGCCAGCAGGCCAGCGGGAGCCCAATACAATGAGCAGTTCTTC. As protein: CASRPAGAQYNEQFF. The full variable domain, with the rest looked up from reference TRBV9 and TRBJ2-1, is DSGVTQTPKHLITATGQRVTLRCSPRSGDLSVYWYQQSLDQGLQFLIQYYNGEERAKGNILERFSAQQFPDLHSELNLSSLELGDSALYFCASRPAGAQYNEQFFGPGTRLTVL.

The CDR3 coding sequence is TGCAGTGCTAGAGGGTCAAGGACTAGCGGGAGCAGTTTGACAGATACGCAGTATTTT. This codes for CSARGSRTSGSSLTDTQYF. This chain joins TRBV20-1 and TRBJ2-3; 13 nucleotides align to TRBD2. This CDR3 spans 19 amino acids. The V segment lost 1 base and the J segment 3 bases; nucleotides outside the gene matches: 13. Germline CDR1 DFQATT, CDR2 SNEGSKA (reference sequence).

In this sample, this clonotype turned up a few times. The chain has TRBV10-2 and TRBJ2-1; 8 bases map to TRBD2. Germline V gene data show CDR1 as WSHSY and CDR2 as SAAADI. V gave up 7 bases and J gave up 7 bases; unmatched junction bases: 9. The CDR3 consists of 14 residues. Here the CDR3 DNA reads TGCGCCAGCAATTGGGGGGTAGCGGGAAATGAGCAGTTCTTC. It translates to CASNWGVAGNEQFF.

This clonotype was detected a few times. This chain links TRBV5-1 with TRBJ1-2, with TRBD1 as a possible D gene (5 bases). This CDR3 spans 14 amino acids. The V end was cut by 4 bases, the J end by 2 bases, with 12 bases between. Germline assignment: CDR1 SGHRS and CDR2 YFSETQ. In DNA, the CDR3 is TGCGCCAGCAGCCCTGGACACTCCAACTATGGCTACACCTTC. Protein sequence: CASSPGHSNYGYTF.

Only a few counts were recorded for this clonotype. V and J are TRBV7-2 and TRBJ2-7; 11 bases align to TRBD2. The CDR3 has 16 amino acids. Trimming at V came to 4 bases and at J to 6 bases, leaving 11 bases not matched to a gene. The germline V gene encodes CDR1 SGHTA and CDR2 FQGNSA. CDR3 DNA sequence: TGTGCCAGCAGCTCTCGTACTAGCGGGAGAATTTCCGAGCAGTACTTC. Amino acid sequence: CASSSRTSGRISEQYF.

The rearrangement uses TRBV12-3 or TRBV12-4 and TRBJ1-6; 7 nucleotides align to TRBD1. CDR3 size: 17 residues. Unmatched junction bases numbered 5, after V lost 2 bases and J lost 1 base. DNA for the CDR3: TGTGCCAGCAGTTTAAGGCCAGGGGGGTCCTATAATTCACCCCTCCACTTT. Residues: CASSLRPGGSYNSPLHF.

This clonotype was seen a few times. The genes are TRBV7-9 and TRBJ2-6, with a possible D match to TRBD2 (5 bases). This CDR3 spans 13 amino acids. Germline CDR1 reads SEHNR; CDR2 reads FQNEAQ (reference sequence). V was pared by 7 bases and J by 2 bases, with 6 bases between. The CDR3 region has the DNA TGTGCCAGCATGAGGGCTGGGGCCAACGTCCTGACTTTC. Translated, it gives CASMRAGANVLTF.

V gene TRBV27 combines with J gene TRBJ1-2, with D maybe TRBD1 (6 bases). Germline V gene lookup returns CDR1 MNHEY and CDR2 SMNVEV (reference sequence). This CDR3 has 12 amino acids. V was pared by 6 bases and J by 3 bases, with 8 bases between. Here the CDR3 reads CASRTGDYGYTF. The DNA of the CDR3 is TGTGCCAGCAGGACAGGAGACTATGGCTACACCTTC.

This clonotype occurred many times. J is TRBJ2-2 and V is TRBV20-1; D may be TRBD1 (6 bases). The CDR3 runs 14 residues. Germline V gives CDR1 DFQATT, CDR2 SNEGSKA (reference sequence). Trimming pared 3 bases from V and 2 bases from J, leaving 10 bases between. The CDR3 region has the DNA TGCAGTGCTAGGGGACACGGAAACACCGGGGAGCTGTTTTTT. Its translation is CSARGHGNTGELFF.

This clonotype came up a few times. The chain carries TRBV9 and TRBJ2-1; no clear D gene. This CDR3 is 15 amino acids long. The V end lost 4 bases, the J end lost 1 base, and 12 bases lay between the germline ends. Looked up from germline, CDR1 is SGDLS and CDR2 is YYNGEE. The DNA of the CDR3 is TGTGCCAGCAGCCTAAATTCGGAATCCTACAATGAGCAGTTCTTC. Amino acid sequence: CASSLNSESYNEQFF.

Only a few counts were recorded for this clonotype. CDR3 amino acids: CASSQDPGFYGYTF. The CDR3 coding sequence is TGCGCCAGCAGCCAAGATCCGGGCTTCTATGGCTACACCTTC. This rearrangement joins TRBV4-3 to TRBJ1-2; D is undetermined. The V gene's germline CDR1 is LGHNA and CDR2 YSLEER. Trimming removed 0 bases from V and 4 bases from J, with 9 bases in between. The CDR3 consists of 14 residues.

The DNA of the CDR3 is TGTGCCAGCAGTGTTTACAGGGTCTCAGAGACCCAGTACTTC. It translates to CASSVYRVSETQYF. The chain couples TRBV6-1 to TRBJ2-5; D is possibly TRBD1 (6 bases). Germline V gives CDR1 MNHNS, CDR2 SASEGT. The V end was cut by 4 bases, the J end by 4 bases, with 13 bases between. CDR3 size: 14 residues.

This clonotype was observed at least ten times. The chain recombines TRBV9 with TRBJ2-7; 7 bases match TRBD2. CDR1 and CDR2 (germline): SGDLS, YYNGEE. The CDR3 has 14 residues. Trimming removed 2 bases from V and 2 bases from J; junction bases left unmatched: 4. The CDR3 region is CASSVGGVAYEQYF. The CDR3 DNA sequence: TGTGCCAGCAGCGTTGGGGGGGTCGCCTACGAGCAGTACTTC. Combining the CDR3 with reference TRBV9 and TRBJ2-7 gives the whole variable domain DSGVTQTPKHLITATGQRVTLRCSPRSGDLSVYWYQQSLDQGLQFLIQYYNGEERAKGNILERFSAQQFPDLHSELNLSSLELGDSALYFCASSVGGVAYEQYFGPGTRLTVT.

This clonotype was observed at least ten times. The chain combines TRBV12-3 or TRBV12-4 with TRBJ2-2, with 10 bases lining up with TRBD2. This CDR3 has 15 amino acids. V lost 10 bases to trimming and J lost 6 bases; unmatched junction nucleotides: 11. The DNA for the CDR3 is TGTGCCACTTTAAAGCAAGCGGGAGGGCCCGGGGAGCTGTTTTTT. Its protein is CATLKQAGGPGELFF.

In its sample, this clonotype was seen a few times. The rearrangement uses TRBV7-9 and TRBJ1-5; the D is unclear. Germline V lookup: CDR1 SEHNR, CDR2 FQNEAQ (reference sequence). This CDR3 spans 17 amino acids. V was trimmed by 4 bases and J by 2 bases, leaving 18 bases between them. The CDR3 here is CASSSAWQGEGNQPQHF. In DNA, the CDR3 is TGTGCCAGCAGCTCTGCGTGGCAAGGCGAGGGCAATCAGCCCCAGCATTTT. Variable domain in full (rest from reference TRBV7-9 and TRBJ1-5): DTGVSQNPRHKITKRGQNVTFRCDPISEHNRLYWYRQTLGQGPEFLTYFQNEAQLEKSRLLSDRFSAERPKGSFSTLEIQRTEQGDSAMYLCASSSAWQGEGNQPQHFGDGTRLSIL.

This clonotype occurred many times. This chain connects TRBV7-2 to TRBJ2-1, with 8 positions matching TRBD2. Germline loops: CDR1 SGHTA, CDR2 FQGNSA. The CDR3 is 15 amino acids. V shed 3 bases and J 11 bases; nucleotides not matched to a gene: 12. CDR3: CASSLSGRASAKQFF. CDR3 coding DNA: TGTGCCAGCAGCTTGAGCGGGAGAGCCTCGGCTAAGCAGTTCTTC.

This clonotype showed up just a few times. V usage is TRBV20-1 and J usage is TRBJ1-5, with D unresolved. Germline V lookup: CDR1 DFQATT, CDR2 SNEGSKA (reference sequence). Trimming removed 6 bases from V and 3 bases from J, with 9 bases in between. The CDR3 is made up of 12 amino acids. CDR3 residues: CSADGDNQPQHF. In nucleotides, the CDR3 is TGCAGTGCGGACGGGGACAATCAGCCCCAGCATTTT.

In this sample, this clonotype turned up a few times. This CDR3 is CASSLNGGDNEQFF. The CDR3, as DNA: TGCGCCAGCAGCCTAAATGGGGGGGACAATGAGCAGTTCTTC. The V call is TRBV4-3, the J call TRBJ2-1, with 7 bases lining up with TRBD2. V dropped 4 bases and J dropped 5; count of bases not matched to a gene: 5. The germline V gene encodes CDR1 LGHNA and CDR2 YSLEER. This CDR3 region has 14 residues.

V gene TRBV20-1 combines with J gene TRBJ2-2, with 9 bases aligning to TRBD1. This CDR3 region has 15 residues. Per germline, CDR1 DFQATT and CDR2 SNEGSKA (reference sequence). The V and J ends lost 3 bases and 4 bases, in that order; junction bases with no gene match: 6. CDR3 sequence: CSARGTGRGTGELFF. Written as DNA, the CDR3 is TGCAGTGCTAGGGGGACAGGGCGCGGCACCGGGGAGCTGTTTTTT.

This clonotype appeared many times. The chain combines TRBV6-1 with TRBJ1-4; possible D gene TRBD1, 5 bases. V gave up 5 bases and J gave up 3 bases, with 13 bases separating them. Germline CDR1 reads MNHNS; CDR2 reads SASEGT. This CDR3 is 15 amino acids long. The CDR3 DNA reads as TGTGCCAGCAGTAGAAAGGGGCTTGCTAATGAAAAACTGTTTTTT. Amino acid sequence: CASSRKGLANEKLFF.

This chain uses TRBV2 with TRBJ2-2; perhaps TRBD1 as D (6 bases). In germline, CDR1 is SNHLY, CDR2 FYNNEI. This CDR3 spans 15 amino acids. V lost 10 bases to trimming and J lost 0 bases, with 15 bases between them. DNA for the CDR3: TGTGCCACCCTGGACAGCCTGGCGAACACCGGGGAGCTGTTTTTT. Translating it yields CATLDSLANTGELFF.

The gene calls are TRBV14 and TRBJ2-7; either TRBD1 or TRBD2 may fit D (5 bases each). V lost 1 base to trimming and J lost 2 bases, with 9 bases between them. The germline gives CDR1 SGHDN, CDR2 FVKESK. CDR3 size: 14 residues. Here the CDR3 reads CASSQGGSPYEQYF. The CDR3 coding sequence is TGTGCCAGCAGCCAAGGGGGGAGCCCCTACGAGCAGTACTTC.

This clonotype ranks as medium-sized (0.01 to 0.1%). This chain joins TRBV5-1 and TRBJ2-3; D is possibly TRBD2 (6 bases). This CDR3 is built from 14 residues. In germline, CDR1 is SGHRS, CDR2 YFSETQ. The V and J ends lost 0 bases and 7 bases respectively, with 12 bases between them. CDR3: CASSLAGESHTQYF. The CDR3 region has the DNA TGCGCCAGCAGCTTGGCGGGAGAGTCCCATACGCAGTATTTT.